The clone carrying this T cell receptor beta chain was observed once. The sample comes from a study of blood T cell repertoires in COVID-19. Study-level background: Sample material is recorded as cDNA or gDNA derived from T cells, B-cell-depleted T cells, or PBMCs.

This table comes from immunoSEQ multiplex PCR, and its TCRdb copy is limited to in-frame clones, with some not included. The repertoire has 240,000 or so clones, about 82% of them found once; the top ten carry approximately 2%. The CDR3 contains 13 residues. V gave up 6 bases and J gave up 0 bases, with 8 bases separating them. Germline CDR1 is MNHEY and CDR2 is SVGAGI. Sequenced sample: PBMCs or T cells enriched from blood (not recorded which). V and J are TRBV6-5 and TRBJ1-2; D is perhaps TRBD1 (6 bases). The TCR was taken from a woman between 45 and 65 years old who had recovered from COVID-19. CDR3 in DNA: TGTGCCAGCAGAGGACAGTCTAACTATGGCTACACCTTC. Translated, it gives CASRGQSNYGYTF.